The subject of this entry is one T cell receptor beta chain. Its antigen is not known. One to two pinch biopsies were taken from the rectum during colonoscopy. Germline CDR1 SGHTA, CDR2 FQGTGA. The V gene lost 2 bases and the J gene lost 3 bases, with 10 bases spanning the gap. CDR3 length: 14 residues. Measured with immunoSEQ multiplex PCR; TCRdb has only the in-frame clones, and not every one. The sample shows 30,000 to 45,000 clones, more than 70% of them seen only once. This specimen comes from a study of pediatric ulcerative colitis. Regarding the study as a whole: Ulcerative colitis patients shared more blood-rectal clones than controls.

The chain joins TRBV7-3 to TRBJ1-1; D remains ambiguous. The sample comprised gut tissue. The origin of this receptor is a boy aged 5 to 17 with moderate ulcerative colitis. CDR3 amino acids: CASSLLVADTEAFF. CDR3 nucleotide sequence: TGTGCCAGCAGCTTACTGGTAGCCGACACTGAAGCTTTCTTT.